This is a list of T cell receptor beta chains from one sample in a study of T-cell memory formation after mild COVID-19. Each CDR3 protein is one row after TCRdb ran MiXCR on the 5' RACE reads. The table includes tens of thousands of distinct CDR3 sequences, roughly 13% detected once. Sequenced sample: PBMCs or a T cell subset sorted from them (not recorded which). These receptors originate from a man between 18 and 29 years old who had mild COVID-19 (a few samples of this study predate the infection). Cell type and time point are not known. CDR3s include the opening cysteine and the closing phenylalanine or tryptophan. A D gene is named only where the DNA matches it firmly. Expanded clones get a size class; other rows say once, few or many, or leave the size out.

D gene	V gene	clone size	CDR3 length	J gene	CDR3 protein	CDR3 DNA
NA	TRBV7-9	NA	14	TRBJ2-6	CASSPSPGANVLTF	TGTGCCAGCAGCCCCAGTCCCGGGGCCAACGTCCTGACTTTC
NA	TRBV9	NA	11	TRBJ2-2	CASQGTGELFF	TGTGCCAGCCAGGGGACCGGGGAGCTGTTTTTT
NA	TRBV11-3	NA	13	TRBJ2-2	CASSTGTTGELFF	TGTGCCAGCAGCACAGGGACCACCGGGGAGCTGTTTTTT
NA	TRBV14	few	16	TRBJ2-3	CASSQVQGFGTDTQYF	TGTGCCAGCAGCCAAGTTCAGGGGTTTGGCACAGATACGCAGTATTTT
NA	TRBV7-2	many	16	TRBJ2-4	CASSLASQGRKNIQYF	TGTGCCAGCAGCTTAGCCTCGCAGGGCCGTAAAAACATTCAGTACTTC
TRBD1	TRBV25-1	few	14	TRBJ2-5	CASSVQQGAQTQYF	TGTGCCAGCAGTGTCCAACAGGGGGCCCAGACCCAGTACTTC
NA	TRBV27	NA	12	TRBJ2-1	CASSPSDNEQFF	TGTGCCAGCTCTCCAAGTGACAATGAGCAGTTCTTC
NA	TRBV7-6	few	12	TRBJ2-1	CASSFDYNEQFF	TGTGCCAGCAGCTTCGACTACAATGAGCAGTTCTTC
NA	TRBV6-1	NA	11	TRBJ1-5	CASSYQEPQHF	TGTGCCAGCAGTTACCAGGAGCCCCAGCATTTT
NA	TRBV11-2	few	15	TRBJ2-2	CASSLVQTNTGELFF	TGTGCCAGCAGCTTAGTTCAGACGAACACCGGGGAGCTGTTTTTT
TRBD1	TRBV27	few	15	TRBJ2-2	CASSFTGGYTGELFF	TGTGCCAGCAGTTTTACAGGGGGATACACCGGGGAGCTGTTTTTT
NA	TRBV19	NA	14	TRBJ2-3	CASSIATTTDTQYF	TGTGCCAGTAGTATAGCCACTACCACAGATACGCAGTATTTT
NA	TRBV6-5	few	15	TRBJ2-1	CASRYSSSSYNEQFF	TGTGCCAGCAGATACAGCTCAAGCTCCTACAATGAGCAGTTCTTC
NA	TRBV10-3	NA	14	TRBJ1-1	CAISTGPGGTEAFF	TGTGCCATCAGTACAGGGCCCGGGGGCACTGAAGCTTTCTTT
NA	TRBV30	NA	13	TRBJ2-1	CAWSADRRNEQFF	TGTGCCTGGAGCGCCGACAGGAGGAATGAGCAGTTCTTC
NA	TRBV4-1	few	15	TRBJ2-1	CASSHGAASGNEQFF	TGCGCCAGCAGCCACGGGGCGGCATCGGGCAATGAGCAGTTCTTC
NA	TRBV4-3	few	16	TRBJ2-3	CASSQEHSDRPDTQYF	TGCGCCAGCAGCCAAGAGCATTCGGACCGCCCAGATACGCAGTATTTT
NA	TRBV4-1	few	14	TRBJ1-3	CASSQRSSGNTIYF	TGCGCCAGCAGCCAGAGAAGTTCTGGAAACACCATATATTTT
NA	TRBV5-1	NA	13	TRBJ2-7	CASSWMGSYEQYF	TGCGCCAGCAGCTGGATGGGGAGCTACGAGCAGTACTTC
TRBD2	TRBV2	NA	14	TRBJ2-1	CASSEGLAGGHRFF	TGTGCCAGCAGTGAAGGCCTAGCGGGGGGGCATAGGTTCTTC
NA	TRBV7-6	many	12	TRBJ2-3	CASSRRGDTQYF	TGTGCCAGCAGCAGACGAGGGGATACGCAGTATTTT
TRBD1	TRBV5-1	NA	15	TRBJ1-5	CASSLGQGAGQPQHF	TGCGCCAGCAGCTTGGGACAGGGGGCGGGTCAGCCCCAGCATTTT
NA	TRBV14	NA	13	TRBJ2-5	CASSAPTQETQYF	TGTGCCAGCAGCGCCCCCACCCAAGAGACCCAGTACTTC
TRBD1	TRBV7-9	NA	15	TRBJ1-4	CASSLSGTGLEKLFF	TGTGCCAGCAGCTTATCCGGGACAGGGCTCGAAAAACTGTTTTTT
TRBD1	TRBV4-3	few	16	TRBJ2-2	CASSQDPGQGSGELFF	TGCGCCAGCAGCCAAGATCCGGGACAGGGCTCCGGGGAGCTGTTTTTT
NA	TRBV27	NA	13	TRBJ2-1	CASSPSNYNEQFF	TGTGCCAGCAGCCCCTCGAACTACAATGAGCAGTTCTTC
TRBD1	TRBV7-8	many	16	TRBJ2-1	CASSPPGTGIGNEQFF	TGTGCCAGCAGCCCACCCGGGACAGGGATTGGTAATGAGCAGTTCTTC
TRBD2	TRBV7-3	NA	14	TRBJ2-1	CASSNSGGANEQFF	TGTGCCAGCAGCAACAGCGGGGGGGCCAATGAGCAGTTCTTC
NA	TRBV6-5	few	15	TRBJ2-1	CASSLKGGSYNEQFF	TGTGCCAGCAGTTTGAAGGGCGGCTCCTACAATGAGCAGTTCTTC
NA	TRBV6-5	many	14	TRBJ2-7	CASSYGLDSYEQYF	TGTGCCAGCAGTTATGGTCTGGACAGCTACGAGCAGTACTTC
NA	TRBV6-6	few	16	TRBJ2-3	CASSYVVAAFTDTQYF	TGTGCCAGCAGTTACGTGGTAGCGGCATTCACAGATACGCAGTATTTT
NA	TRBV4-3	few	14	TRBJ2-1	CASSQGDMGLEQFF	TGCGCCAGCAGCCAAGGGGACATGGGGCTTGAGCAGTTCTTC
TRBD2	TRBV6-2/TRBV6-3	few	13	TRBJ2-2	CASSGVNTGELFF	TGTGCCAGTAGCGGGGTGAACACCGGGGAGCTGTTTTTT
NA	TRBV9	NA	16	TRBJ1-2	CASSVEGSPGDYGYTF	TGTGCCAGCAGCGTAGAAGGGAGTCCCGGAGACTATGGCTACACCTTC
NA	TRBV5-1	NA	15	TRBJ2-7	CASSYSGTSTYEQYF	TGCGCCAGCAGCTACTCTGGGACTTCTACCTACGAGCAGTACTTC
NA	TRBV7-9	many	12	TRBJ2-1	CASSLGYNEQFF	TGTGCCAGCAGCTTAGGGTACAATGAGCAGTTCTTC